This T cell receptor beta chain stems from a study of T cell responses to AZD1222 COVID-19 vaccine. Study-wide results and limits: Repertoires were collected only later (after the peak T cell response had occurred).

Of note for this clone: Its antigen remains unknown.

The protocol was immunoSEQ multiplex PCR, while the TCRdb copy is restricted to in-frame clones and leaves out a portion. Altogether roughly 140,000 clones are present, roughly 90% being singletons, with the ten largest covering 1.5% to 2%. The germline V and J ends were trimmed by 10 bases and 6 bases, with 13 bases remaining between them. The CDR3 length is 13 residues. This sequence was found in an adult who received the AZD1222 COVID-19 vaccine. This rearrangement joins TRBV12-3 or TRBV12-4 to TRBJ1-6; D may be TRBD1 (5 bases). The material was peripheral blood, obtained 28 days after the second AZD1222 dose. As DNA, the CDR3 is TGTGCCACTTCACAGGTCTCTAATTCACCCCTCCACTTT. As protein: CATSQVSNSPLHF.